The 24 T cell receptor beta chains below were found in one sample sequenced in a study of patients and donors after allogeneic stem cell transplantation. TCRdb reprocessed the RT-PCR reads with MiXCR, giving one entry per CDR3 protein. The sample shows approximately 430,000 distinct CDR3 sequences, roughly 16% of them seen only once. The specimen sequenced was blood, either unsorted or a sorted T cell fraction (not recorded which). These receptors were taken from a human donor who was either an allogeneic HSCT recipient or a stem cell or donor lymphocyte infusion donor (not recorded which). It is not recorded whose cells these are; they may come from a transplant donor.

This clonotype was found many times. The V gene is TRBV4-1, the J gene TRBJ1-1; 7 nucleotides agree with TRBD1. V dropped 1 base and J dropped 1; count of bases not matched to a gene: 6. CDR1 is MGHRA, CDR2 YSYEKL, per germline. This CDR3 is 16 amino acids long. This chain's CDR3 is CASSQVLDRENTEAFF. In DNA form, the CDR3 reads TGCGCCAGCAGCCAAGTCCTCGACAGGGAGAACACTGAAGCTTTCTTT.

There are many counts of this clonotype. The chain employs TRBV25-1 and TRBJ1-2; perhaps TRBD1 as D (6 bases). The CDR3 covers 15 residues. The V end was cut by 2 bases, the J end by 4 bases, with 14 bases between. CDR1 and CDR2 (germline): MGHDK, SYGVNS. The CDR3 sequence: CASSEPGRGSYGYTF. The CDR3 region has the DNA TGTGCCAGCAGTGAACCGGGCAGGGGTTCCTATGGCTACACCTTC.

This clonotype was counted ten times or more. The genes are TRBV10-3 and TRBJ2-1; a weak D match, TRBD2 (6 bases). V was cut by 4 bases and J by 0 bases, with 16 bases left in between. The CDR3 runs to 17 residues. The germline V gene encodes CDR1 ENHRY and CDR2 SYGVKD. Written as DNA, the CDR3 is TGTGCCATCAGTGCCCCCCCCGGGGGTAGCTCCTACAATGAGCAGTTCTTC. Its protein is CAISAPPGGSSYNEQFF.

This clonotype was observed many times. This chain connects TRBV20-1 to TRBJ1-5; no definite D call. CDR3 length equals 14 residues. Germline V gene lookup returns CDR1 DFQATT and CDR2 SNEGSKA (reference sequence). With 0 bases removed from V and 0 bases from J, the gap between germline ends came to 6 bases. CDR3 protein: CSAREGYSNQPQHF. The CDR3 nucleotides read TGCAGTGCTAGAGAGGGCTATAGCAATCAGCCCCAGCATTTT.

This clonotype has more than one count but fewer than ten. This chain connects TRBV2 to TRBJ1-5, with D maybe TRBD1 (6 bases). Per the germline V gene, CDR1 is SNHLY and CDR2 is FYNNEI. V was trimmed by 7 bases and J by 4 bases, leaving 14 bases between them. The CDR3 loop spans 14 amino acids. The CDR3, as DNA: TGTGCCAGCACCGTTACAGGGAAGAATCAGCCCCAGCATTTT. It specifies CASTVTGKNQPQHF.

The V call is TRBV12-3 or TRBV12-4, the J call TRBJ2-7, with 9 bases aligning to TRBD2. The length of the CDR3 is 14 residues. The V gene end was trimmed by 6 bases and the J gene end by 0 bases; junction bases not matched to a gene: 3. CDR3 protein: CASSLAGYSYEQYF. The CDR3, as DNA: TGTGCCAGCAGCCTAGCGGGGTACTCCTACGAGCAGTACTTC.

This clonotype was found a few times. The chain joins TRBV19 to TRBJ2-7; 10 bases map to TRBD1. V lost 3 bases and J lost 2; bases outside the gene matches: 1. The CDR3 spans 14 residues. Germline V lookup: CDR1 LNHDA, CDR2 SQIVND (reference sequence). The CDR3 reads CASSMGQGPYEQYF. The CDR3 bases are TGTGCCAGTAGTATGGGACAGGGGCCCTACGAGCAGTACTTC. The full variable domain, its missing parts supplied by reference TRBV19 and TRBJ2-7, is DGGITQSPKYLFRKEGQNVTLSCEQNLNHDAMYWYRQDPGQGLRLIYYSQIVNDFQKGDIAEGYSVSREKKESFPLTVTSAQKNPTAFYLCASSMGQGPYEQYFGPGTRLTVT.

The sample holds a few counts of this clonotype. The CDR3 region is CASSKAWLAGLF. CDR3 nucleotides: TGTGCCAGCAGCAAAGCGTGGCTAGCGGGACTCTTC. The chain combines TRBV21-1 with TRBJ2-4; the listed D gene, TRBD2, was not tested against the DNA. TRBV21-1 is an annotated pseudogene. This CDR3 is built from 12 residues.

A word on this clonotype: Its ends do not fully match the called genes, so a read error is possible. V gene TRBV4-2 combines with J gene TRBJ1-1; D is uncertain. The CDR3 runs to 13 residues. CDR1 is LGHNA and CDR2 is YNFKEQ in the germline V gene. CDR3 sequence (DNA): TGTGCCAGCACCCAACGGGGGAACACTGAAGCTTTCTTT. Amino acid sequence: CASTQRGNTEAFF.

The rearrangement uses TRBV10-3 and TRBJ2-3; D may be TRBD2 (6 bases). The ends were cut back, 11 bases at V and 1 base at J, with 16 bases in the middle. From germline, CDR1 is ENHRY and CDR2 SYGVKD. The CDR3 is made up of 14 amino acids. CDR3: CAVDREPGTDTQYF. As DNA, the CDR3 is TGTGCCGTAGACCGGGAGCCAGGCACAGATACGCAGTATTTT.

V and J are TRBV7-3 and TRBJ2-3, with TRBD1 as a possible D gene (6 bases). CDR1 SGHTA and CDR2 FQGTGA come from the germline V gene. This CDR3 is 14 amino acids long. V lost 6 bases and J lost 2, with 12 bases in between. This CDR3 reads CASRLYRDTDTQYF. The CDR3 DNA reads TGTGCCAGCAGGCTGTACAGGGACACAGATACGCAGTATTTT.

This clonotype has ten or more counts. J is TRBJ2-5 and V is TRBV11-2, with 7 bases identical to TRBD1. The CDR3 runs to 13 residues. The germline V gene has CDR1 SGHAT and CDR2 FQNNGV. Trimming at V came to 3 bases and at J to 2 bases, leaving 0 bases not matched to a gene. The CDR3 region has the DNA TGTGCCAGCAGCTTGGACAGGCAAGAGACCCAGTACTTC. This sequence encodes CASSLDRQETQYF.

Many counts were recorded for this clonotype. The gene calls are TRBV5-1 and TRBJ2-6; no clear D. V dropped 8 bases and J dropped 2 bases, with 14 bases sitting between them. Per germline, CDR1 SGHRS and CDR2 YFSETQ. The CDR3 totals 15 residues. DNA of the CDR3: TGCGCCAGTATGAGCCACCAGGCTGGGGCCAACGTCCTGACTTTC. Protein product: CASMSHQAGANVLTF.

This clonotype was counted a few times. V and J are TRBV9 and TRBJ2-3, with 9 bases matching TRBD2. V dropped 1 base and J dropped 0; count of bases not matched to a gene: 0. Germline loops: CDR1 SGDLS, CDR2 YYNGEE. The CDR3 sequence is 15 residues long. CDR3 region: CASSVLAGSTDTQYF. As DNA, the CDR3 is TGTGCCAGCAGCGTACTAGCGGGAAGCACAGATACGCAGTATTTT.

The chain couples TRBV1 to TRBJ2-7; the table's TRBD2 call for D was not verified on the DNA. TRBV1 is a pseudogene locus. The CDR3 contains 14 residues. The CDR3 loop reads CTSSVTVGSYEQYF. In DNA form, the CDR3 reads TGCACCAGCAGCGTTACAGTCGGGAGCTACGAGCAGTACTTC.

This clonotype has just a few counts. V usage is TRBV5-1 and J usage is TRBJ2-7, with D tentatively TRBD2 (7 bases). Germline V lookup: CDR1 SGHRS, CDR2 YFSETQ. The CDR3 has 15 amino acids. V was trimmed by 1 base and J by 4 bases, leaving 15 bases between them. The CDR3 loop is CASSLLQGRGYEQYF. As DNA, the CDR3 is TGCGCCAGCAGCTTGCTCCAGGGGAGGGGATACGAGCAGTACTTC. Drawing the rest from reference TRBV5-1 and TRBJ2-7, the complete variable domain is KAGVTQTPRYLIKTRGQQVTLSCSPISGHRSVSWYQQTPGQGLQFLFEYFSETQRNKGNFPGRFSGRQFSNSRSEMNVSTLELGDSALYLCASSLLQGRGYEQYFGPGTRLTVT.

This clonotype was recorded a few times. The V call is TRBV6-5, the J call TRBJ2-5; D is ambiguous. The CDR3 has 15 residues. CDR1 is MNHEY, CDR2 SVGAGI, per germline. Deletions cut 0 bases from V and 5 bases from J, with 13 bases between. The DNA for the CDR3 is TGTGCCAGCAGTTACTCGCCATGGAGACGGGAGACCCAGTACTTC. It codes for CASSYSPWRRETQYF.

The gene calls are TRBV5-1 and TRBJ2-7; either TRBD1 or TRBD2 may supply D (5 bases each). V gave up 3 bases and J gave up 2 bases, with 12 bases separating them. This CDR3 comprises 14 residues. From germline, CDR1 is SGHRS and CDR2 YFSETQ. CDR3 DNA sequence: TGCGCCAGCAGCTCCGGGACCCAGACCTACGAGCAGTACTTC. As protein: CASSSGTQTYEQYF.

Here the CDR3 reads CASSPRTGDAEAFF. Here the CDR3 DNA reads TGTGCCAGCAGCCCCCGGACAGGGGACGCTGAAGCTTTCTTT. The V and J genes are TRBV7-8 and TRBJ1-1; TRBD1 matches at 9 bases. V was pared by 5 bases and J by 6 bases, with 7 bases of the junction left unmatched. The germline CDR1 and CDR2 sequences are SGHVS and FQNEAQ. This CDR3 has 14 residues.

The chain's CDR3 is CASSPLPRPGQGNEKLFF. Here the CDR3 DNA reads TGTGCCAGCAGCCCGTTACCCCGACCGGGACAGGGAAATGAAAAACTGTTTTTT. This chain uses TRBV7-8 with TRBJ1-4; 9 nucleotides agree with TRBD1. The trim removed 5 bases at V and 5 bases at J, leaving 15 bases unmatched. This CDR3 contains 18 residues. Germline V gene sequence: CDR1 SGHVS, CDR2 FQNEAQ.

This clonotype appeared a few times. Here the CDR3 reads CASSLFGGSPLHF. In DNA, the CDR3 is TGTGCCAGCAGTTTATTCGGGGGCTCACCCCTCCACTTT. The chain links TRBV27 to TRBJ1-6, with D possibly being TRBD1 (6 bases). Per germline, CDR1 MNHEY and CDR2 SMNVEV (reference sequence). The CDR3 sequence is 13 residues long. V dropped 1 base and J dropped 10 bases, with 8 bases sitting between them.

The chain uses TRBV9 and TRBJ2-1; TRBD2 aligns across 9 bases. The V segment lost 2 bases and the J segment 2 bases; nucleotides outside the gene matches: 14. Per germline, CDR1 SGDLS and CDR2 YYNGEE. CDR3 length equals 19 residues. CDR3 coding DNA: TGTGCCAGCAGCGTTGGACCCCTAAATAGCGGGAGAACCTACAATGAGCAGTTCTTC. This encodes CASSVGPLNSGRTYNEQFF.

This chain joins TRBV9 and TRBJ2-1; 9 bases line up with TRBD2. CDR1 is SGDLS, CDR2 YYNGEE, per germline. This CDR3 is 19 amino acids long. V trimming: 4 bases; J trimming: 4 bases; junction bases outside the gene matches: 18. CDR3 in DNA: TGTGCCAGCAGCTCACGGTGGGGATTAGTAGCGGGGGAGTACAATGAGCAGTTCTTC. This sequence encodes CASSSRWGLVAGEYNEQFF.

In this sample, this clonotype turned up a few times. The rearrangement joins TRBV28 to TRBJ2-3; no reliable D call. The germline CDR1 and CDR2 sequences are MDHEN and SYDVKM. V lost 7 bases, J lost 3 bases, and 14 bases lay in between. The CDR3 covers 14 residues. This chain's CDR3 is CASTGVRRTDTQYF. The CDR3 nucleotides are TGTGCCAGCACCGGCGTACGGCGTACAGATACGCAGTATTTT.